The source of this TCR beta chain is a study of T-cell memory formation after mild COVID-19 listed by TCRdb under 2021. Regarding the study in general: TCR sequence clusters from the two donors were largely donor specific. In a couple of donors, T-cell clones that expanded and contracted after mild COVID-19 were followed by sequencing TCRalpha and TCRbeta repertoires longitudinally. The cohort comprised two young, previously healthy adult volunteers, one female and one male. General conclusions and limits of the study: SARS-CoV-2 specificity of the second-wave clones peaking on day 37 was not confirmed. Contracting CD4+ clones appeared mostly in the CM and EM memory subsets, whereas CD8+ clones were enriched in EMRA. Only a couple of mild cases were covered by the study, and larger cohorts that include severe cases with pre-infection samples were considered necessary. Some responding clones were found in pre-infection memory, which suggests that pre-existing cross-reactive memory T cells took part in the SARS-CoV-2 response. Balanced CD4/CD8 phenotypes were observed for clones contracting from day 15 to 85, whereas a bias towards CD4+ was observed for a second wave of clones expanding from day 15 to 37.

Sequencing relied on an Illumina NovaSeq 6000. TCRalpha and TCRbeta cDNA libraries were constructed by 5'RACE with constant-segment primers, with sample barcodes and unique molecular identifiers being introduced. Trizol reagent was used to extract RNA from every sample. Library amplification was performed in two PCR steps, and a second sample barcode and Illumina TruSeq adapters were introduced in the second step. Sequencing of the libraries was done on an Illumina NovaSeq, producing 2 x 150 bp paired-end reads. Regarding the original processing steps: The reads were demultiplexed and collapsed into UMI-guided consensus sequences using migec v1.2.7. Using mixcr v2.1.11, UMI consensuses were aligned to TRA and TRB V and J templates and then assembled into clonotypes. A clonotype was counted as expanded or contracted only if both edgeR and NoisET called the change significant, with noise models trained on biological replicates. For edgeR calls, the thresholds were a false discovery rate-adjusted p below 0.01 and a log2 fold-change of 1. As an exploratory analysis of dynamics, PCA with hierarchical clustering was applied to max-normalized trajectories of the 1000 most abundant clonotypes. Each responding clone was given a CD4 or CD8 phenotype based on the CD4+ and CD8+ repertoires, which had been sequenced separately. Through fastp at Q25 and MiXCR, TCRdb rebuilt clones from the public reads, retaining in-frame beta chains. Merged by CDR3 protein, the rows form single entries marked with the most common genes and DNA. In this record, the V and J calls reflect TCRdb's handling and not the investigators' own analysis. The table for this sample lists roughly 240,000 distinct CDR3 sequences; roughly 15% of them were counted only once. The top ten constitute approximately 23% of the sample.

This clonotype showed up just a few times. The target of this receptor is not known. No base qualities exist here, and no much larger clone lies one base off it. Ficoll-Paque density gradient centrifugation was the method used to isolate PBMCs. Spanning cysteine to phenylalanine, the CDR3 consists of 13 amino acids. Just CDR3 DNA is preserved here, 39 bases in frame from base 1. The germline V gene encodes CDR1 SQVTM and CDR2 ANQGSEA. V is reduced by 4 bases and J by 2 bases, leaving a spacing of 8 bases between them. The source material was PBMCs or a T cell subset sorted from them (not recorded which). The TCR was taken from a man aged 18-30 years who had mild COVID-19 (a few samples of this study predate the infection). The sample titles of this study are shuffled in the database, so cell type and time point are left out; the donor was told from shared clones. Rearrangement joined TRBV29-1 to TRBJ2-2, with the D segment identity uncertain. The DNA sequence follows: TGCAGCGTTGTGGTGGGAAACACCGGGGAGCTGTTTTTT. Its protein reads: CSVVVGNTGELFF.